The clone carrying this T cell receptor beta chain has a count of ten or more. TCRbeta library preparation incorporated unique molecular identifiers. TCRdb reprocessed the PCR reads with MiXCR, giving one entry per CDR3 protein. The data show nearly 9,500 distinct CDR3 sequences, approximately 14% seen once. The sample is drawn from a study of T-cell reconstitution after alpha-beta-depleted transplantation in children. This clonotype was obtained from a male patient between 10 and 17 years old who had a stem cell transplant for acute lymphoblastic leukemia, so the T cells may come from the graft donor. The sample was PBMCs, mostly from graft donor cells, taken 60 days after TCRalphabeta/CD19-depleted stem cell transplant.

This CDR3 reads CASSARTAGNQPQHF. CDR3 nucleotides: TGTGCCAGCAGTGCCCGGACAGCCGGCAATCAGCCCCAGCATTTT. The chain links TRBV27 to TRBJ1-5, with a tentative D call TRBD1 (6 bases). CDR1 is MNHEY, CDR2 SMNVEV, per germline (reference sequence). The CDR3 length is 15 residues. The V end lost 5 bases, the J end lost 2 bases, and 13 bases lay between the germline ends.